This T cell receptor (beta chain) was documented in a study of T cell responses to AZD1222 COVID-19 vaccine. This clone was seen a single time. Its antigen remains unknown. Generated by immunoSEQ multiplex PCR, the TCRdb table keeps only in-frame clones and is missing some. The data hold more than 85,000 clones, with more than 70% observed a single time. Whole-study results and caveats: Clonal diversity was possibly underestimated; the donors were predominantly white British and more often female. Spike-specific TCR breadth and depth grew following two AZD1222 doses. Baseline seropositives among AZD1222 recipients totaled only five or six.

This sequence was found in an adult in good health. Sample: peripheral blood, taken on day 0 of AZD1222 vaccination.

CDR3 coding DNA: TGTGCCACCCTCAGCGGGGACACCGCTAGTGGCAATCAGCCCCAGCATTTT. Encoded protein: CATLSGDTASGNQPQHF. The chain has TRBV10-3 and TRBJ1-5; weak D call: TRBD1 (6 bases). This CDR3 is built from 17 residues. From germline, CDR1 is ENHRY and CDR2 SYGVKD. Trimming took 10 bases from V and 2 from J, leaving 24 bases between them.